Listed below are T cell receptor beta chains from one sample, sequenced in a study of T cell changes during pregnancy in multiple sclerosis. Assay used: immunoSEQ multiplex PCR; TCRdb lists only in-frame clones, some missing. Counted here are approximately 51,000 clones, roughly 93% occurring once; the ten biggest clones make up around 2%. This specimen consisted of peripheral blood, obtained in the second trimester of pregnancy. Receptors originate from a female donor with multiple sclerosis, enrolled in a pregnancy study. CDR3s include the opening cysteine and the closing phenylalanine or tryptophan. D genes are given only for firm matches. Size values are once, few and many counts, or a class for expanded clones, and some rows have none.

>-|TRBJ2-1|TRBV5-6|-
TGTGCCAGCAGCTTAGTCCGGGACTCCTACAATGAGCAGTTCTTC
CASSLVRDSYNEQFF
>-|TRBJ2-1|TRBV5-4|TRBD2
TGTGCCAGCAGCTTGGGCCGCGGGAGAAACTCCTACAATGAGCAGTTCTTC
CASSLGRGRNSYNEQFF
>-|TRBJ1-3|TRBV7-9|-
TGTGCCACCCCCAGGGACAAGAAACTCTCTGGAAACACCATATATTTT
CATPRDKKLSGNTIYF
>-|TRBJ2-1|TRBV7-3|TRBD2
TGTGCCAGCAGTTTAGCGGGAAGCTACAATGAGCAGTTCTTC
CASSLAGSYNEQFF
>-|TRBJ2-2|TRBV9|TRBD2
TGTGCCAGCAGCTGGACTAGCGGTAACACCGGGGAGCTGTTTTTT
CASSWTSGNTGELFF
>-|TRBJ2-3|TRBV19|TRBD2
TGTGCCAGTAGTATGGGGGGACTAGCGGGAGTAGATACGCAGTATTTT
CASSMGGLAGVDTQYF
>-|TRBJ2-1|TRBV27|-
TGTGCCAGCAGTCTCGGACAGACCCCCTACAATGAGCAGTTCTTC
CASSLGQTPYNEQFF
>-|TRBJ1-5|TRBV2|TRBD1
TGTGCCAGCAGGAGGGGGACAGGGCAAAATCAGCCCCAGCATTTT
CASRRGTGQNQPQHF
>-|TRBJ2-3|TRBV7-2|-
TGTGCCAGCAGCCAAAGCACGGGAGTGGATACGCAGTATTTT
CASSQSTGVDTQYF
>-|TRBJ1-2|TRBV5-8|TRBD1
TGTGCCACACACCGATATTCGACAGGGCTCTCCTATGGCTACACCTTC
CATHRYSTGLSYGYTF
>once|TRBJ1-1|TRBV7-9|-
TGTGCCAGCAGCTCCTACGGCACTGAAGCTTTCTTT
CASSSYGTEAFF
>-|TRBJ2-7|TRBV6-4|-
TGTGCCAGCAGTGACCCTCGGTGGGCAGGCCCGATGTACGAGCAGTACTTC
CASSDPRWAGPMYEQYF
>-|TRBJ1-2|TRBV30|-
TGTGCCTGGAGTGGGAGGGGTAGCTATGGCTACACCTTC
CAWSGRGSYGYTF
>-|TRBJ2-7|TRBV11-1|TRBD1
TGTGCCAGCAGCTTAGCACAGGGGGTCCCTTACGAGCAGTACTTC
CASSLAQGVPYEQYF
>-|TRBJ2-7|TRBV7-2|TRBD2
TGTGCCAGCAGCCTAGAACTAGCGGGAGGAAACGAGCAGTACTTC
CASSLELAGGNEQYF
>-|TRBJ1-5|TRBV30|-
TGTGCCTGGGCGACAGGTATTAATCAGCCCCAGCATTTT
CAWATGINQPQHF
>once|TRBJ2-1|TRBV11-3|TRBD2
TGTGCCAGCAGCTTAGAGAGCGGGAGCGCCAACAATGAGCAGTTCTTC
CASSLESGSANNEQFF
>-|TRBJ2-6|TRBV25-1|-
TGTGCCAGCCAGAACGCGGCTGGGGCCAACGTCCTGACTTTC
CASQNAAGANVLTF
>-|TRBJ2-5|TRBV27|TRBD2
TGTGCCAGCAGGGGCGGCGGGAGTGAGACCCAGTACTTC
CASRGGGSETQYF
>-|TRBJ2-1|TRBV7-9|-
TGTGCCAGCAGCTCACGGGTGGGGGGCTCCTACAATGAGCAGTTCTTC
CASSSRVGGSYNEQFF